The next 7 T cell receptor beta chains were all read from a single sample in a study of T-cell memory formation after mild COVID-19. Via MiXCR, TCRdb re-called the 5' RACE reads, giving one row per CDR3 protein. The table has 350,000 to 500,000 distinct CDR3 sequences, 20% to 25% seen once; the top ten hold around 12%. Input material: PBMCs or a T cell subset sorted from them (not recorded which). These TCRs come from an adult woman who had mild COVID-19 (a few samples of this study predate the infection). Cell type and time point are not known.

The rearrangement joins TRBV11-3 to TRBJ2-3; 10 bases map to TRBD1. The CDR3 runs to 15 residues. With V trimmed by 3 bases and J by 2 bases, 2 bases remained unmatched. The germline V gene encodes CDR1 SGHNT and CDR2 YENEEA. CDR3 amino acids: CASSLGQGPTDTQYF. In DNA form, the CDR3 reads TGTGCCAGCAGCTTGGGACAGGGGCCCACAGATACGCAGTATTTT.

On this clonotype: This may be a read error: a much more frequent sequence differs by one nucleotide. The chain links TRBV7-9 to TRBJ2-1, with 11 bases identical to TRBD2. The length of the CDR3 is 15 residues. The germline V gene has CDR1 SEHNR and CDR2 FQNEAQ (reference sequence). V shed 4 bases, J shed 5 bases, and the junction held 4 bases outside the gene matches. CDR3 sequence (DNA): TGTGCCAGCAGCTCCACTAGCGGGAGAAACAATGAGCAGTTCTTC. Amino acids: CASSSTSGRNNEQFF. The full variable domain, completed using reference TRBV7-9 and TRBJ2-1, is DTGVSQNPRHKITKRGQNVTFRCDPISEHNRLYWYRQTLGQGPEFLTYFQNEAQLEKSRLLSDRFSAERPKGSFSTLEIQRTEQGDSAMYLCASSSTSGRNNEQFFGPGTRLTVL.

The rearrangement links TRBV6-5 to TRBJ1-1; a weak D match, TRBD1 (5 bases). V shed 0 bases and J shed 1 base, with 9 bases lying between them. Looked up from germline, CDR1 is MNHEY and CDR2 is SVGAGI. This CDR3 has 15 amino acids. The DNA of the CDR3 is TGTGCCAGCAGTTACTCCGGGACGGCGAACACTGAAGCTTTCTTT. Its translation is CASSYSGTANTEAFF.

This clonotype was counted many times. The DNA for the CDR3 is TGTGCCAGCAGCTCCGTGGGGGCGAGGGGCACAGATACGCAGTATTTT. Protein: CASSSVGARGTDTQYF. V usage is TRBV5-6 and J usage is TRBJ2-3, with D possibly being TRBD1 (6 bases). CDR3 length equals 16 residues. Deletions cut 3 bases from V and 1 base from J, with 15 bases between. Germline CDR1 SGHDT, CDR2 YYEEEE.

V and J are TRBV7-2 and TRBJ2-1; possibly TRBD2 for D (6 bases). V was shortened by 0 bases and J by 4 bases, with 10 bases between the two germline ends. CDR1 SGHTA and CDR2 FQGNSA come from the germline V gene. The CDR3 has 15 amino acids. The CDR3 DNA reads TGTGCCAGCAGCTTAGCCGGGAGTTGGTACAATGAGCAGTTCTTC. Translating gives CASSLAGSWYNEQFF.

This clonotype was found a few times. The rearrangement links TRBV4-3 to TRBJ1-1; tentative D call: TRBD1 (5 bases). This CDR3 has 13 residues. V was pared by 1 base and J by 3 bases, with 6 bases between. Germline V gene data show CDR1 as LGHNA and CDR2 as YSLEER. The chain's CDR3 is CASSQGTHTEAFF. CDR3 nucleotides: TGCGCCAGCAGCCAAGGGACACACACTGAAGCTTTCTTT.

V is TRBV20-1 and J is TRBJ2-3; D call uncertain. CDR3 length: 15 amino acids. Trimming took 6 bases from V and 4 from J, leaving 20 bases between them. Germline V gene lookup returns CDR1 DFQATT and CDR2 SNEGSKA (reference sequence). CDR3 nucleotides: TGCAGTGCCCTTGGACCTACAATAGTCCCAGATACGCAGTATTTT. Protein sequence: CSALGPTIVPDTQYF.